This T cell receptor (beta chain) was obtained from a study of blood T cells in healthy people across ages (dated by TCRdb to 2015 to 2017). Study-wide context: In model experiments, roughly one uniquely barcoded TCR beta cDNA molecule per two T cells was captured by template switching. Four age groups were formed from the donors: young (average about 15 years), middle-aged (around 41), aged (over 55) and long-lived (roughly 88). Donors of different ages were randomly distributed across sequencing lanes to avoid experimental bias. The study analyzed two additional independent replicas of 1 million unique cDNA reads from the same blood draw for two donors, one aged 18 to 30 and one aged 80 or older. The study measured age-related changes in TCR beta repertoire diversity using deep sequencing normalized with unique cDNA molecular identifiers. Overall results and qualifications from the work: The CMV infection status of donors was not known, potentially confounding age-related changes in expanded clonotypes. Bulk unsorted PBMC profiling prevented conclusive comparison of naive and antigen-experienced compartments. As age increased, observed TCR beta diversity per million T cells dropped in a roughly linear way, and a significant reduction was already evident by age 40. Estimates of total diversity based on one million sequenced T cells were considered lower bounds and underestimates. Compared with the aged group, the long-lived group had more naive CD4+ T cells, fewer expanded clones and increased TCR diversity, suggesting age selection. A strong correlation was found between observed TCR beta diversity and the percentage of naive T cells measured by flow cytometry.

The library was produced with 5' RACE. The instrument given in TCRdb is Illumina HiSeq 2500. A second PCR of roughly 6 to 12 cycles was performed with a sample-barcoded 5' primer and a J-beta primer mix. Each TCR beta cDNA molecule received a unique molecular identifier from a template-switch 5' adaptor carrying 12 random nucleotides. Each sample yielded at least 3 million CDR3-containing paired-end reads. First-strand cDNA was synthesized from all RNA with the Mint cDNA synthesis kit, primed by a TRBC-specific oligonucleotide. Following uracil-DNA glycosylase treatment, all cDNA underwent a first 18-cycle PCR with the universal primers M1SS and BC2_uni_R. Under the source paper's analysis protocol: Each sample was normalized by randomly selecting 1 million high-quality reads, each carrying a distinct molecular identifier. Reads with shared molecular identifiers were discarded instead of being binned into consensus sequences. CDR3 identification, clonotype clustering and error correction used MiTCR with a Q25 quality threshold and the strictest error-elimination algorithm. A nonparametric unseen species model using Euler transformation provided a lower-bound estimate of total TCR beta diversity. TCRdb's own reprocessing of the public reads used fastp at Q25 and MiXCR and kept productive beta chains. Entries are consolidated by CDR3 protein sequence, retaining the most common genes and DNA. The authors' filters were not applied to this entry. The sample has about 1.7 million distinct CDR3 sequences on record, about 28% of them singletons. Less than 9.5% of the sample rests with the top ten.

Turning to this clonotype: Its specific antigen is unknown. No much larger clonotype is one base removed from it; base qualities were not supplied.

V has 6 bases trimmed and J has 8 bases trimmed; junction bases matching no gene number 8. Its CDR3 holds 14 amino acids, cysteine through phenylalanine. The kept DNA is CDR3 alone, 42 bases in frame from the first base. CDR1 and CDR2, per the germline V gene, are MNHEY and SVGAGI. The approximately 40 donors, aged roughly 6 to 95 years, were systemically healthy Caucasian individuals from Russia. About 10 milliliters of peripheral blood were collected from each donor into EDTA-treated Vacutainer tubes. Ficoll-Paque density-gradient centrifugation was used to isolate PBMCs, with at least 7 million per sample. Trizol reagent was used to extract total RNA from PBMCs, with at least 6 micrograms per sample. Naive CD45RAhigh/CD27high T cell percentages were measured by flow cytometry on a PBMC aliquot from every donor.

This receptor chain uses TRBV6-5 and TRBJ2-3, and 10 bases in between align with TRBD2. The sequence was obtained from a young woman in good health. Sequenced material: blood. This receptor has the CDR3 CASRSGGDSGTQYF. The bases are TGTGCCAGCAGGAGCGGGGGGGATTCAGGTACGCAGTATTTT.